The next 7 T cell receptor beta chains were all read from a single sample in a study of a mutant IDH1 vaccine in newly diagnosed glioma. These receptors' targets are unknown. Here immunoSEQ multiplex PCR was the method, and the copy in TCRdb shows in-frame clones only, minus some. The table records about 48,000 clones, around four fifths of them present only once. Time point here: week 35, safety follow-up. A single vaccine dose contained 300 ug of mutant IDH1 20-mer peptide, and topical imiquimod was used with it. The sequencing used PBMCs, collected from a glioma patient whose treatment included an IDH1 peptide vaccine. The receptors come from a man in his forties with glioma.

The J gene is TRBJ2-7, the V gene TRBV10-3, with D perhaps TRBD1 (6 bases). The CDR3 contains 14 residues. The V gene's germline CDR1 is ENHRY and CDR2 SYGVKD. Trimming cost V 2 bases and J 5 bases, with 13 bases left between them. The CDR3, as DNA: TGTGCCATCAGTGAGACAGGGTATTTGGACGAGCAGTACTTC. Residues: CAISETGYLDEQYF.

The J gene is TRBJ2-1, the V gene TRBV6-5, with D unresolved. Germline CDR1 reads MNHEY; CDR2 reads SVGAGI. This CDR3 region has 13 residues. Trimming pared 8 bases from V and 7 bases from J, leaving 15 bases between. CDR3 DNA sequence: TGTGCCAGCCAAGAGGTCGTAGGGAATGAGCAGTTCTTC. Protein: CASQEVVGNEQFF.

This sequence joins TRBV2 and TRBJ1-2, with D possibly being TRBD1 (5 bases). In germline, CDR1 is SNHLY, CDR2 FYNNEI. This CDR3 has 13 amino acids. The V and J ends lost 6 bases and 4 bases respectively, with 12 bases between them. CDR3 loop: CASSLQEGYGYTF. For the CDR3, the DNA is TGTGCCAGCAGCCTACAGGAGGGCTATGGCTACACCTTC.

The gene calls are TRBV12-5 and TRBJ1-2; TRBD1 might be the D (5 bases). This CDR3 comprises 15 residues. Trimming pared 0 bases from V and 4 bases from J, leaving 12 bases between. Germline CDR1 is LGHNT and CDR2 is FRNRAP. The CDR3 nucleotides read TGTGCTAGTGGTTTGGTACTTAAGGGGCCCTATGGCTACACCTTC. It specifies CASGLVLKGPYGYTF.

V gene TRBV7-9 combines with J gene TRBJ2-7, with no clear D. V lost 3 bases to trimming and J lost 0 bases, with 12 bases between them. The CDR3 length is 15 residues. Germline V gene data show CDR1 as SEHNR and CDR2 as FQNEAQ (reference sequence). For the CDR3, the DNA is TGTGCCAGCAGCTTGGCCCAACCCGGCTCCTACGAGCAGTACTTC. Translating gives CASSLAQPGSYEQYF.

This clone was recorded only once. V is TRBV18 and J is TRBJ1-1; unclear D gene. Deletions cut 6 bases from V and 5 bases from J, with 10 bases between. The length of the CDR3 is 12 residues. Germline CDR1 KGHSH, CDR2 LQKENI. DNA for the CDR3: TGTGCCAGCTCCCCTACTGGGACTGAAGCTTTCTTT. It is translated as CASSPTGTEAFF.

The V gene is TRBV7-8, the J gene TRBJ2-3; no clear D gene. Germline V gene data show CDR1 as SGHVS and CDR2 as FQNEAQ. This CDR3 is 14 amino acids long. Trimming stripped 7 bases from V and 5 bases from J, with 16 bases between. CDR3 DNA sequence: TGTGCCAGCAACCCGGGTCAGATGGGAGATACGCAGTATTTT. This gives the protein CASNPGQMGDTQYF.